This T cell receptor (beta chain) was sequenced in a study of blood T cell repertoires in COVID-19. Study background: Sites in the United States, Italy and Spain provided acute and convalescent COVID-19 samples.

Germline CDR1 LGHDT, CDR2 YNNKEL (reference sequence). The V and J ends lost 1 base and 13 bases respectively, with 13 bases between them. The CDR3 has 12 amino acids. In the original analysis: It was from reference gene primer amplification that nucleated cell counts were estimated. Generated by immunoSEQ multiplex PCR, the TCRdb table keeps only in-frame clones and is missing some. V, J and clone size are taken as reported in that table, and D and trimming were inferred from the DNA itself. In the table there are approximately 75,000 clones, approximately 80% of which are singletons. Seattle-derived patients entered the study during active infection and were followed longitudinally.

The chain is built from TRBV3-1 (or the pseudogene TRBV3-2) and TRBJ2-5; perhaps TRBD1 as D (6 bases). Source material: peripheral blood. The receptor's source is a man under 40 with COVID-19, enrolled during active disease. CDR3: CASSQGRGLGYF. The CDR3 nucleotides are TGTGCCAGCAGCCAAGGAAGGGGGTTGGGGTACTTC.